The T cell receptor (beta chain) described here comes from a study of cytomegalovirus exposure and HLA in healthy donors. 13 Jbeta primers and 60 Vbeta primers were used for the PCR. Some clones are missing from TCRdb's copy, which holds only in-frame ones; the method was immunoSEQ multiplex PCR. The sample records about 130,000 clones, roughly 79% being singletons. Whole-study results and caveats: A missense DCLRE1C variant was associated with V- and J-gene trimming of TCR beta chains in a later analysis, and an independent cohort replicated the association.

The germline CDR1 and CDR2 sequences are SGHDT and YYEEEE. CDR3 size: 12 residues. The V gene lost 4 bases and the J gene lost 0 bases, with 4 bases spanning the gap. Remarks on this clone: Its specificity is not known.

The receptor was derived from a boy younger than 10 in good health and CMV-seronegative. The material sequenced was PBMCs. The V gene is TRBV5-6, the J gene TRBJ2-5; D gene uncertain. CDR3 sequence (DNA): TGTGCCAGCAGCCCTTACCAAGAGACCCAGTACTTC. Its protein product is CASSPYQETQYF.